A selection of T cell receptor beta chains follows, all from one sample in a study of T cells after yellow fever vaccination. Each CDR3 protein gets one entry after TCRdb re-called the 5' RACE reads with MiXCR. The data contain roughly 330,000 distinct CDR3 sequences, 3% to 4.5% of them seen just once; the ten biggest clones take up approximately 25%. This sample comprised PBMCs, obtained 5 days after the yellow fever booster vaccination. All receptors derive from a man aged 18 to 30 who received the YFV17D yellow fever vaccine. CDR3s leave out the opening cysteine and the closing phenylalanine or tryptophan. Each record gives: J gene, V gene, D gene, CDR3 protein. D genes are given only for firm matches.

j_gene: TRBJ2-1
v_gene: TRBV19
d_gene: .
CDR3aa: ASSRDPGQSSYNEQF

j_gene: TRBJ1-1
v_gene: TRBV14
d_gene: .
CDR3aa: ASSQETSRMSWTEAF

j_gene: TRBJ1-1
v_gene: TRBV6-4
d_gene: .
CDR3aa: ASSRTELTEAF

j_gene: TRBJ2-3
v_gene: TRBV18
d_gene: .
CDR3aa: ASSPRGPVAMAQY

j_gene: TRBJ2-3
v_gene: TRBV29-1
d_gene: TRBD2
CDR3aa: SVGVVGTSAPDTQY

j_gene: TRBJ1-6
v_gene: TRBV20-1
d_gene: .
CDR3aa: SAPGTRRSPLH

j_gene: TRBJ1-3
v_gene: TRBV4-3
d_gene: .
CDR3aa: ASSQEARKSGTIY

j_gene: TRBJ2-7
v_gene: TRBV20-1
d_gene: TRBD2
CDR3aa: SARPGLEEY

j_gene: TRBJ2-2
v_gene: TRBV7-9
d_gene: .
CDR3aa: ASSLSGQYTGELF

j_gene: TRBJ2-5
v_gene: TRBV4-2
d_gene: TRBD2
CDR3aa: ASSQDPGLAGRETQY

j_gene: TRBJ1-1
v_gene: TRBV29-1
d_gene: .
CDR3aa: SAKLRVDTEAF

j_gene: TRBJ1-4
v_gene: TRBV7-9
d_gene: .
CDR3aa: ATVGQFHEKLF

j_gene: TRBJ2-5
v_gene: TRBV2
d_gene: .
CDR3aa: ASRGRLPGGETQY

j_gene: TRBJ2-7
v_gene: TRBV7-6
d_gene: .
CDR3aa: ASSPTGLVSDEQY

j_gene: TRBJ2-5
v_gene: TRBV11-2
d_gene: .
CDR3aa: ASEPGHRETQY

j_gene: TRBJ2-7
v_gene: TRBV20-1
d_gene: .
CDR3aa: SARGPGPYEQY

j_gene: TRBJ1-3
v_gene: TRBV7-2
d_gene: TRBD1
CDR3aa: ASSSRTGTGGAPGNTIY

j_gene: TRBJ2-3
v_gene: TRBV20-1
d_gene: TRBD2
CDR3aa: SATSTSGADTQY

j_gene: TRBJ2-2
v_gene: TRBV20-1
d_gene: TRBD2
CDR3aa: SAPSLAGLPGELF

j_gene: TRBJ2-2
v_gene: TRBV5-1
d_gene: .
CDR3aa: ASSPTITPGELF

j_gene: TRBJ1-1
v_gene: TRBV7-3
d_gene: .
CDR3aa: ASSLTEGAAAF

j_gene: TRBJ2-3
v_gene: TRBV2
d_gene: TRBD1
CDR3aa: ASSRLTGTGTISGTDTQY

j_gene: TRBJ1-2
v_gene: TRBV7-9
d_gene: TRBD1
CDR3aa: ASAPGTAYGYT